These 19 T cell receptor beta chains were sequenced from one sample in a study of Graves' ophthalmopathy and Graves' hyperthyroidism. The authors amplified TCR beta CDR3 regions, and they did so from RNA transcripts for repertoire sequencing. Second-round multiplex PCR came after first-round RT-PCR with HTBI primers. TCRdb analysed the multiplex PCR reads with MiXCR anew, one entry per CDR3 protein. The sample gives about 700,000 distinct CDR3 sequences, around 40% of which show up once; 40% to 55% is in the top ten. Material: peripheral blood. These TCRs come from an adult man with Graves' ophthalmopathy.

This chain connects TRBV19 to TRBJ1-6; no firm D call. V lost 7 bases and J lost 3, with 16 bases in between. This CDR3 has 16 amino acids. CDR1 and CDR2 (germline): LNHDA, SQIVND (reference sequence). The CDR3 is CASMTKVGHYNSPLHF. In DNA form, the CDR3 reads TGTGCCAGTATGACGAAGGTTGGTCACTATAATTCACCCCTCCACTTT.

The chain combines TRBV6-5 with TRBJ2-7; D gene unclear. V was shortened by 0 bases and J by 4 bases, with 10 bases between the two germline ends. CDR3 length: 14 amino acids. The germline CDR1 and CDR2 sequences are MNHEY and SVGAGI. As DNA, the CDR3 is TGTGCCAGCAGTTACTCGATGGTACCGTACGAGCAGTACTTC. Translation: CASSYSMVPYEQYF.

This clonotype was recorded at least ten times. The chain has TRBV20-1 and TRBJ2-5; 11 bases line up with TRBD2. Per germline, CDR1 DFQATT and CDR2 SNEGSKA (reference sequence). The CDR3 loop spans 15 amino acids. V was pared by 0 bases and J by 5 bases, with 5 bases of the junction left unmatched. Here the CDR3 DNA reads TGCAGTGCTAGAGATCTAGCGGGGGGATCCGAGACCCAGTACTTC. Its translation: CSARDLAGGSETQYF.

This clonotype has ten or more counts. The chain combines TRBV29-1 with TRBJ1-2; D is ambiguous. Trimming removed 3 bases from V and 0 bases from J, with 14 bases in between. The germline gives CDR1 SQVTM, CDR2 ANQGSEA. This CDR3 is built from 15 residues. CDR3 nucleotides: TGCAGCGTTGATGAGACAAGGGTCACTAACTATGGCTACACCTTC. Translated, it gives CSVDETRVTNYGYTF.

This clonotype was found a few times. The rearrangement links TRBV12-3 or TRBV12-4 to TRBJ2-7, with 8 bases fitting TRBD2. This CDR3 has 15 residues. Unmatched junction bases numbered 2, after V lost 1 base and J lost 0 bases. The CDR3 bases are TGTGCCAGCAGTTTAGGCGGGAGGCCCTCCTACGAGCAGTACTTC. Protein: CASSLGGRPSYEQYF.

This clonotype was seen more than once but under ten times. The CDR3 loop reads CASSQGITAGNTIYF. In DNA form, the CDR3 reads TGTGCCAGCAGCCAAGGAATTACAGCGGGAAACACCATATATTTT. The rearrangement joins TRBV14 to TRBJ1-3; D is unresolved. The CDR3 consists of 15 residues. Looked up from germline, CDR1 is SGHDN and CDR2 is FVKESK. With 1 base removed from V and 4 bases from J, the gap between germline ends came to 11 bases. The complete variable domain, with remaining parts taken from reference TRBV14 and TRBJ1-3, reads EAGVTQFPSHSVIEKGQTVTLRCDPISGHDNLYWYRRVMGKEIKFLLHFVKESKQDESGMPNNRFLAERTGGTYSTLKVQPAELEDSGVYFCASSQGITAGNTIYFGEGSWLTVV.

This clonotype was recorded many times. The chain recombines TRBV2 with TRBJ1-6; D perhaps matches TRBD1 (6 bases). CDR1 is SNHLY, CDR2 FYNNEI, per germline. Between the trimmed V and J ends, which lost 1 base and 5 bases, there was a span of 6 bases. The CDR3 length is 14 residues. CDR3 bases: TGTGCCAGCAGTGAAGGGACAGATAATTCACCCCTCCACTTT. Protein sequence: CASSEGTDNSPLHF.

CDR3 DNA: TGCAGCGTTGAGTGGGGTACTCATGAGCAGTTCTTC. Protein: CSVEWGTHEQFF. The chain couples TRBV29-1 to TRBJ2-1, with no clear D. Trimming removed 3 bases at V and 8 bases at J, with 11 bases between. CDR3 size: 12 residues. Germline values: CDR1 SQVTM, CDR2 ANQGSEA.

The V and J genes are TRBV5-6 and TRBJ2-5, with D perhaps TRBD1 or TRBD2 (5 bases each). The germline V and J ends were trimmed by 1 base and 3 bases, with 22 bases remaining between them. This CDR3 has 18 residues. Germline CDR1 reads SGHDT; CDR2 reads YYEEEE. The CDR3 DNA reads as TGTGCCAGCAGCTTGTTCGGCGTCGGGGCAGGTAGCGAAGAGACCCAGTACTTC. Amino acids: CASSLFGVGAGSEETQYF.

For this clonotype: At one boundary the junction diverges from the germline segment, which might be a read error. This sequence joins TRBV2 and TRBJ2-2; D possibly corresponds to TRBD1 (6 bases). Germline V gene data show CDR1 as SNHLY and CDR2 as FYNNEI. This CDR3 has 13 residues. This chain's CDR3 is CAGSEDRTGELFF. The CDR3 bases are TGTGCCGGCAGTGAGGACAGAACCGGGGAGCTGTTTTTT.

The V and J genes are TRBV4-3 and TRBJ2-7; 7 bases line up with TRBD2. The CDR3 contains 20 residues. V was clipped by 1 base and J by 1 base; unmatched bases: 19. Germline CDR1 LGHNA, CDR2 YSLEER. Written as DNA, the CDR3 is TGCGCCAGCAGCCAAGGACGATCTATACTAGCGCCTACCATTTCCTACGAGCAGTACTTC. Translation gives CASSQGRSILAPTISYEQYF.

The CDR3, as DNA: TGTGCCAGCAGCCGCGGGACAAGGGATAATGAAAAACTGTTTTTT. Translation gives CASSRGTRDNEKLFF. V and J are TRBV7-9 and TRBJ1-4; D may be TRBD1 (6 bases). Trimming removed 5 bases from V and 4 bases from J, with 14 bases in between. The germline V gene has CDR1 SEHNR and CDR2 FQNEAQ (reference sequence). The CDR3 has 15 residues.

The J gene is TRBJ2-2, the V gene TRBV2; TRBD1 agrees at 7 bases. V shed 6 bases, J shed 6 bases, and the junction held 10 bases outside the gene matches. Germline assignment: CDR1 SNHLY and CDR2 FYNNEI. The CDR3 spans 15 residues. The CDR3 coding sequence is TGTGCCAGCAGCGTCGACAGGGTTAATGCCGGGGAGCTGTTTTTT. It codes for CASSVDRVNAGELFF.

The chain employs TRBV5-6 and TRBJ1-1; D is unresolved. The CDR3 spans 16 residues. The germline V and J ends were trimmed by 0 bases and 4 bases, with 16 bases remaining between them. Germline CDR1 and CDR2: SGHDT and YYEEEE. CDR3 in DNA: TGTGCCAGCAGCTTGGTGCAGGTCTTGGGTCGCACTGAAGCTTTCTTT. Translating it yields CASSLVQVLGRTEAFF.

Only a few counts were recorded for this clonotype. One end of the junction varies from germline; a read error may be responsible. CDR3 DNA: TGCGCCAGCAGCCAAGGGGCCTTGGGCAGGGATGGGGCCAACGTCCTGACTTTC. Protein: CASSQGALGRDGANVLTF. This chain connects TRBV7-9 to TRBJ2-6, with D maybe TRBD1 (5 bases). Germline lookup yields CDR1 SEHNR and CDR2 FQNEAQ (reference sequence). This CDR3 comprises 18 residues. Full variable domain (remainder filled in from reference TRBV7-9 and TRBJ2-6): DTGVSQNPRHKITKRGQNVTFRCDPISEHNRLYWYRQTLGQGPEFLTYFQNEAQLEKSRLLSDRFSAERPKGSFSTLEIQRTEQGDSAMYLCASSQGALGRDGANVLTFGAGSRLTVL.

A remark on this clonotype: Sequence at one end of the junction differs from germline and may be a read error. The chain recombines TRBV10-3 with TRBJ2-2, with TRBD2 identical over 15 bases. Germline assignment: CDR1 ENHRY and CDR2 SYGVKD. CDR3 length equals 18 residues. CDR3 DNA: TGTGCCAGCAGTGCGGGACTAGCGGGAGGTTCGGACACCGGGGAGCTGTTTTTT. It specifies CASSAGLAGGSDTGELFF.

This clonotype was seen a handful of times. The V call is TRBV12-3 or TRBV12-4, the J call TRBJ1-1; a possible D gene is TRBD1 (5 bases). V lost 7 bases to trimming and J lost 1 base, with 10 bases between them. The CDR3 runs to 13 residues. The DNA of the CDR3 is TGTGCCAGCACCTGGGGGGGGAACACTGAAGCTTTCTTT. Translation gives CASTWGGNTEAFF.

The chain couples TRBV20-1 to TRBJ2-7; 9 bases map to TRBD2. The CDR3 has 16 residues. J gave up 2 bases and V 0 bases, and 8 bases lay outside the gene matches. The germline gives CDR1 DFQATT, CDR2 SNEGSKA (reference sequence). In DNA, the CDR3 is TGCAGTGCTAGAGATTGGAGTAGCGGGGGAACCTACGAGCAGTACTTC. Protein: CSARDWSSGGTYEQYF.

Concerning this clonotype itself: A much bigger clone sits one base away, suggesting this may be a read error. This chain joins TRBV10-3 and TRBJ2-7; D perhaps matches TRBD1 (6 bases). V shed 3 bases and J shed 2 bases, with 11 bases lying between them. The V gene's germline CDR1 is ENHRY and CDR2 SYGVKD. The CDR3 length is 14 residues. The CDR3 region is CAISDRWDTYEQYF. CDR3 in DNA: TGTGCCATCAGTGACAGGTGGGACACCTACGAGCAGTACTTC.